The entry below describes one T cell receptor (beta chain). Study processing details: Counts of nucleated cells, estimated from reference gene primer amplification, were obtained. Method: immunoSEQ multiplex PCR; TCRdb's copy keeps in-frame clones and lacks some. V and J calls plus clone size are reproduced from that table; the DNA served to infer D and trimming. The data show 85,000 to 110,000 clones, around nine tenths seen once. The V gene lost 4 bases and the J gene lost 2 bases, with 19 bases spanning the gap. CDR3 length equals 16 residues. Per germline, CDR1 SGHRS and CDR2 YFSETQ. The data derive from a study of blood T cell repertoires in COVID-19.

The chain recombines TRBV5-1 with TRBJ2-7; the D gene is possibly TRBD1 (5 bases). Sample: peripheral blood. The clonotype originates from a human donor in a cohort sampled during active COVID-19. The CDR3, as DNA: TGCGCCAGCAGCCCCCAGACAGCACTCGTGACCTACGAGCAGTACTTC. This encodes CASSPQTALVTYEQYF.